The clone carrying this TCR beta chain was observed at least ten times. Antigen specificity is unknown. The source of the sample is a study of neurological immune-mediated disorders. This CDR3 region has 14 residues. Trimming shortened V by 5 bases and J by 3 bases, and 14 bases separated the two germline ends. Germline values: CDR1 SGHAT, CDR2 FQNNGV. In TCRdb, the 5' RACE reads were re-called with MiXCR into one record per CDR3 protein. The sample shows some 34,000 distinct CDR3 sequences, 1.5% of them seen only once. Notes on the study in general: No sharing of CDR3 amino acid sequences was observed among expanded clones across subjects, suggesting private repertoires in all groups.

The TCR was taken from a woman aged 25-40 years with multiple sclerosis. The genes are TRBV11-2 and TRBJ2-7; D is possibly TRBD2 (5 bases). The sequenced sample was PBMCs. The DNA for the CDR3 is TGTGCCAGCAGCCGGACTCGCTCGGTCTACGAGCAGTACTTC. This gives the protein CASSRTRSVYEQYF.